The rows below give T cell receptor beta chains drawn from one sample of a study of CD8 T cells in ankylosing spondylitis. TCRdb passed the 5' RACE reads through MiXCR, listing each CDR3 protein once. Of about 360,000 distinct CDR3 sequences in the sample, 20% are singletons; the top ten hold around 14%. Sequencing used blood, either unsorted or a sorted T cell fraction (not recorded which). Receptor source: a male donor with ankylosing spondylitis or in good health (not recorded which). CDR3s include the opening cysteine and the closing phenylalanine or tryptophan. The D gene is left open where the match is weak. Expanded clones get a size class; other rows say once, few or many, or leave the size out.

V	D	length	size	J	DNA	CDR3
TRBV20-1	NA	15	NA	TRBJ2-1	TGCAGTGCTCTTAGCGGCGCCAGCTCCTACAATGAGCAGTTCTTC	CSALSGASSYNEQFF
TRBV5-5	NA	12	NA	TRBJ2-1	TGTGCCAGCAGCTTGGAGCCAAGTGAGCAGTTCTTC	CASSLEPSEQFF
TRBV9	NA	18	few	TRBJ2-1	TGTGCCAGCAGCGAGGTTGGGTTTTCCGGGGCCGCGAACAATGAGCAGTTCTTC	CASSEVGFSGAANNEQFF
TRBV6-1	NA	13	few	TRBJ2-7	TGTGCCAGCAGGGGAGGACACGGGTACGAGCAGTACTTC	CASRGGHGYEQYF
TRBV12-3/TRBV12-4	NA	16	few	TRBJ2-7	TGTGCCAGCAGTTTAAGGGGGACACTACGGCGCCACGAGCAGTACTTC	CASSLRGTLRRHEQYF
TRBV6-2/TRBV6-3	NA	15	NA	TRBJ1-1	TGTGCCAGCAGTCTATTGGACAACATGAACACTGAAGCTTTCTTT	CASSLLDNMNTEAFF
TRBV4-1	TRBD2	15	NA	TRBJ2-2	TGCGCCAGCAGCCAAACTGTAGCGGGGCCCGGGGAGCTGTTTTTT	CASSQTVAGPGELFF
TRBV28	TRBD1	15	few	TRBJ2-2	TGTGCCAGCAGTTTATTACAGGGGGTTACCGGGGAGCTGTTTTTT	CASSLLQGVTGELFF
TRBV15	NA	17	NA	TRBJ2-2	TGTGCCACCAGCAGAGAGCCCCTTACCCTGAACACCGGGGAGCTGTTTTTT	CATSREPLTLNTGELFF
TRBV12-3/TRBV12-4	NA	16	few	TRBJ2-3	TGTGCCAGCAGTTCAACGTCGGGGGGCGTGGCAGATACGCAGTATTTT	CASSSTSGGVADTQYF
TRBV3-1	TRBD1	13	few	TRBJ1-2	TGTGCCAGCACTGCAACAGGGGGTTACGGCTACACCTTC	CASTATGGYGYTF
TRBV20-1	TRBD2	17	NA	TRBJ2-3	TGCAGCGCTAGTCCCGTTGGGACTAGCGTTAGCACAGATACGCAGTATTTT	CSASPVGTSVSTDTQYF
TRBV9	NA	15	NA	TRBJ1-1	TGTGCCAGCAGCGTAGATCCAGCCTTGAACACTGAAGCTTTCTTT	CASSVDPALNTEAFF
TRBV11-2	TRBD2	16	NA	TRBJ2-7	TGTGCCAGCAGATCGGGACTAGCGGGCTCTACCTACGAGCAGTACTTC	CASRSGLAGSTYEQYF
TRBV5-1	TRBD2	15	few	TRBJ2-1	TGCGCCAGCAGCTTGGGTGGACTAGCTATTCATGAGCAGTTCTTC	CASSLGGLAIHEQFF
TRBV4-1	NA	15	NA	TRBJ2-7	TGCGCCAGCAGCCAAGAAAGTCTCACCTTGTACGAGCAGTACTTC	CASSQESLTLYEQYF
TRBV12-3/TRBV12-4	TRBD2	15	NA	TRBJ2-7	TGTGCCAGCAGTTTGGTGGGGGGGTTCTCCTACGAGCAGTACTTC	CASSLVGGFSYEQYF
TRBV12-3/TRBV12-4	NA	12	many	TRBJ2-1	TGTGCCAGCAGTCTAGCGTTGGGTGAGCAGTTCTTC	CASSLALGEQFF
TRBV11-2	NA	16	NA	TRBJ2-3	TGTGCCAGCAGCCCCACGGGGACCATCAACACAGATACGCAGTATTTT	CASSPTGTINTDTQYF
TRBV7-9	TRBD1	16	few	TRBJ2-7	TGTGCCAGCAGCTTAGTAGGGGGGACAGGGGGCTACGAGCAGTACTTC	CASSLVGGTGGYEQYF
TRBV12-3/TRBV12-4	TRBD1	17	NA	TRBJ2-5	TGTGCCAGCAGTCTTTATCTGGGACAGGGGGAAGGAGAGACCCAGTACTTC	CASSLYLGQGEGETQYF
TRBV9	TRBD1	15	few	TRBJ2-1	TGTGCCAGCAGCGGCAGGACAGGGGGCTACAATGAGCAGTTCTTC	CASSGRTGGYNEQFF
TRBV6-5	NA	13	NA	TRBJ1-2	TGTGCCAGCAGTTACTCTAACGGTCACGGCTACACCTTC	CASSYSNGHGYTF
TRBV12-3/TRBV12-4	TRBD2	12	NA	TRBJ2-7	TGTGCCAGCACCCCTGGCGGGAGTGAGCAGTACTTC	CASTPGGSEQYF
TRBV6-1	NA	15	NA	TRBJ2-7	TGTGCCAGCAACCCCGACAGCCTACACTCCTACGAGCAGTACTTC	CASNPDSLHSYEQYF
TRBV9	NA	15	NA	TRBJ2-7	TGTGCCAGCAGCGTAGGCCCCGCAGTCTCCTACGAGCAGTACTTC	CASSVGPAVSYEQYF
TRBV9	TRBD1	15	NA	TRBJ2-7	TGTGCCAGCAGCCTCGGACAGGCCGCCTATGCCGAGCAGTACTTC	CASSLGQAAYAEQYF
TRBV27	NA	15	NA	TRBJ2-3	TGTGCCAGCAGTGGGAGCGAGACACGTACAGATACGCAGTATTTT	CASSGSETRTDTQYF
TRBV20-1	NA	16	few	TRBJ2-2	TGCAGTGCCCTTAACTTGGACAGACTGAACACCGGGGAGCTGTTTTTT	CSALNLDRLNTGELFF
TRBV29-1	NA	11	few	TRBJ2-1	TGCAGCGCCACCGGGGACAATGAGCAGTTCTTC	CSATGDNEQFF
TRBV5-1	NA	15	few	TRBJ2-7	TGCGCCAGCAGCTTGGGTGGGGACATCTCCTACGAGCAGTACTTC	CASSLGGDISYEQYF
TRBV28	NA	14	NA	TRBJ1-4	TGTGCCAGCAGTTTAGGAGGCCTTAATGAAAAACTGTTTTTT	CASSLGGLNEKLFF
TRBV11-2	NA	15	NA	TRBJ2-7	TGTGCCAGCAGCTTTGGGGCAGGCCAATTCTACGAGCAGTACTTC	CASSFGAGQFYEQYF
TRBV4-1	NA	15	NA	TRBJ2-1	TGCGCCAGCAGCCAAGAGCCCCGACAGTACAATGAGCAGTTCTTC	CASSQEPRQYNEQFF
TRBV30	NA	15	NA	TRBJ2-6	TGTGCCTGGAGTGTAGTGGGGTCTGGGGCCAACGTCCTGACTTTC	CAWSVVGSGANVLTF
TRBV7-9	NA	13	NA	TRBJ2-5	TGTGCCAGCAGCTACCCCATTCAAGAGACCCAGTACTTC	CASSYPIQETQYF
TRBV4-1	NA	14	NA	TRBJ2-3	TGCGCCAGCAGCCAAGCAGGGATCGCAGATACGCAGTATTTT	CASSQAGIADTQYF
TRBV20-1	TRBD2	13	NA	TRBJ2-1	TGCAGTGCGGGGGGAGGGAACTACAATGAGCAGTTCTTC	CSAGGGNYNEQFF
TRBV12-3/TRBV12-4	TRBD2	15	NA	TRBJ2-1	TGTGCCAGCAGCCCCGGGACTAGTCCCTCCAATGAGCAGTTCTTC	CASSPGTSPSNEQFF
TRBV12-3/TRBV12-4	NA	15	few	TRBJ2-2	TGTGCCAGCAGTCCCGCCGGGGGTTACACCGGGGAGCTGTTTTTT	CASSPAGGYTGELFF